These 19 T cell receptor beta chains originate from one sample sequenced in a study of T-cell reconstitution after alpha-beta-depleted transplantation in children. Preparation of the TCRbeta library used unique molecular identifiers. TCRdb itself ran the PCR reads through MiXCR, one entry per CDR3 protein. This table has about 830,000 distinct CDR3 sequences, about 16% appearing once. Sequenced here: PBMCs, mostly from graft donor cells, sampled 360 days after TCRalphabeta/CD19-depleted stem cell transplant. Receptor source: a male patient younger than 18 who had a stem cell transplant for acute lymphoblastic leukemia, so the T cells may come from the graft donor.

CDR3: CASSRWTGELFF. The CDR3 nucleotides read TGTGCCAGCAGCCGGTGGACCGGGGAGCTGTTTTTT. The chain carries TRBV7-9 and TRBJ2-2, with D hard to call. Trimming left V 5 bases short and J 5 bases short, with 6 bases between. CDR3 size: 12 residues. The germline V gene encodes CDR1 SEHNR and CDR2 FQNEAQ (reference sequence).

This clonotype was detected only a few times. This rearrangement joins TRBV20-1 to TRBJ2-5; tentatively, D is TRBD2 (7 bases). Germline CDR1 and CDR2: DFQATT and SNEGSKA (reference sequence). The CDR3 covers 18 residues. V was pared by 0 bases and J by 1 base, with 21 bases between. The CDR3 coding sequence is TGCAGTGCTAGAGATAGGCTGGTTAGGGGGGGTCCCCAAGAGACCCAGTACTTC. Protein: CSARDRLVRGGPQETQYF.

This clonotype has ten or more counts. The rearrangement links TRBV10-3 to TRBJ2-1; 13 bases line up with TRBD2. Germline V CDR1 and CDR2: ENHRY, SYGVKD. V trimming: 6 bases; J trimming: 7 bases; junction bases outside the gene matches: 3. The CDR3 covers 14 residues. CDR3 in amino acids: CAISLTSGRNEQFF. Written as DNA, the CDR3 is TGTGCCATCAGCCTGACTAGCGGGAGGAATGAGCAGTTCTTC.

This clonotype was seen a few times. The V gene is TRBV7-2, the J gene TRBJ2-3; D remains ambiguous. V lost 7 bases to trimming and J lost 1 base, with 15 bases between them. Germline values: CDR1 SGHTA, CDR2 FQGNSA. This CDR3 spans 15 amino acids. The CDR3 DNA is TGTGCCAGCACCCTTCAAGCAGTCGGCACAGATACGCAGTATTTT. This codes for CASTLQAVGTDTQYF.

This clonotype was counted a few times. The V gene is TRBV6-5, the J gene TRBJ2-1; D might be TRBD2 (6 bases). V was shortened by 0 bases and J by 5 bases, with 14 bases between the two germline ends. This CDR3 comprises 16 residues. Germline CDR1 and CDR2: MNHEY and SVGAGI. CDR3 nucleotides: TGTGCCAGCAGTTACTCATACTGGACTACCAACAATGAGCAGTTCTTC. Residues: CASSYSYWTTNNEQFF.

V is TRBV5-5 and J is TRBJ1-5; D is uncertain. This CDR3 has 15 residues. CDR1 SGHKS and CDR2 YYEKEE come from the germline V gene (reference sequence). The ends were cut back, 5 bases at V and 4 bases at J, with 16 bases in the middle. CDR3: CASSSWGPLNQPQHF. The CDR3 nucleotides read TGTGCCAGCAGTAGTTGGGGTCCCCTGAATCAGCCCCAGCATTTT.

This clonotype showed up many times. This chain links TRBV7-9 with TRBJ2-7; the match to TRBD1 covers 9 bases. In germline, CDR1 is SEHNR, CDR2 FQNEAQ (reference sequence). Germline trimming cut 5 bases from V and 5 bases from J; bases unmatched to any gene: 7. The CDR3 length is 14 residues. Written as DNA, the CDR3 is TGTGCCAGCAGCCCATCGGACAGGGGCGACGAGCAGTACTTC. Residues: CASSPSDRGDEQYF.

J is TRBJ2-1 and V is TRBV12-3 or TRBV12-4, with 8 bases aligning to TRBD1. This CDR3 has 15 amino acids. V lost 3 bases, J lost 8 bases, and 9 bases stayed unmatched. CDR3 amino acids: CASSFQGAQSDEQFF. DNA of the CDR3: TGTGCCAGCAGTTTTCAGGGGGCGCAATCGGATGAGCAGTTCTTC.

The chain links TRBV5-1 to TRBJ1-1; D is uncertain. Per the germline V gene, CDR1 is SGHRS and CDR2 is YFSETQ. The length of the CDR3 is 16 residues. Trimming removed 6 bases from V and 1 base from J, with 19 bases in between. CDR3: CASTPRASGTNTEAFF. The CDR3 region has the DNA TGCGCCAGCACCCCAAGGGCCTCAGGAACGAACACTGAAGCTTTCTTT.

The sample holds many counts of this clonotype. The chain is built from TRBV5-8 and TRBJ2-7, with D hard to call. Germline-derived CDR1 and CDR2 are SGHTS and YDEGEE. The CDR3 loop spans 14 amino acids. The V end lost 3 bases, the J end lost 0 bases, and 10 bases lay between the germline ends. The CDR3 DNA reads TGTGCCAGCAGCTGGACCCCCAACTCCTACGAGCAGTACTTC. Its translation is CASSWTPNSYEQYF.

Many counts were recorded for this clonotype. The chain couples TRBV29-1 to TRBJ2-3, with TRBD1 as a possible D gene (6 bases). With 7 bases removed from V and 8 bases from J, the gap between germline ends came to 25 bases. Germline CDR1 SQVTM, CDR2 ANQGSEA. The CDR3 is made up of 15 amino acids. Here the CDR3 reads CSAPSGGHQTLTQYF. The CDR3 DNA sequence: TGCAGCGCCCCAAGTGGGGGACACCAGACCCTTACGCAGTATTTT.

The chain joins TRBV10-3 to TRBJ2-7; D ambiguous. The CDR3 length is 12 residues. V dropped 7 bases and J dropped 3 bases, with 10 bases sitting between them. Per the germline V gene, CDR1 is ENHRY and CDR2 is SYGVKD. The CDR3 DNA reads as TGTGCCATCAACGGGTACAACTACGAGCAGTACTTC. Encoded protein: CAINGYNYEQYF.

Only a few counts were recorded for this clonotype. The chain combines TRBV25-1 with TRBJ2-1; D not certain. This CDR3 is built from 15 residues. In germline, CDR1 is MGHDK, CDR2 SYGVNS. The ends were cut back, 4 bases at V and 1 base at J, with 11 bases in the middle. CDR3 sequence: CASSVIGISYNEQFF. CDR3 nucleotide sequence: TGTGCCAGCAGTGTTATAGGAATATCCTACAATGAGCAGTTCTTC.

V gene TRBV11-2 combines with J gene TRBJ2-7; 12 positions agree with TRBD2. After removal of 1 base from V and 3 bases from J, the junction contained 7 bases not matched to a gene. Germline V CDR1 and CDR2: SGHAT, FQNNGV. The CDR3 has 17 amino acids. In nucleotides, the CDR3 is TGTGCCAGCAGCTTAGTTTCTAGCGGGAGGGCAGTCTACGAGCAGTACTTC. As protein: CASSLVSSGRAVYEQYF.

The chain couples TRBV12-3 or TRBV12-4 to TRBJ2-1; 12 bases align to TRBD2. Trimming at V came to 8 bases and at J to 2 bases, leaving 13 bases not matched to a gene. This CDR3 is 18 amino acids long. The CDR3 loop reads CASCPGLAGGRPYNEQFF. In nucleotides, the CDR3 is TGTGCCAGCTGTCCCGGCCTAGCGGGAGGGAGGCCCTACAATGAGCAGTTCTTC.

CDR3 amino acids: CSVKVGLYGYTF. CDR3 coding DNA: TGCAGCGTTAAGGTCGGCCTCTATGGCTACACCTTC. The chain has TRBV29-1 and TRBJ1-2; the D is unclear. CDR1 SQVTM and CDR2 ANQGSEA come from the germline V gene. The CDR3 consists of 12 residues. V lost 5 bases and J lost 4, with 11 bases in between.

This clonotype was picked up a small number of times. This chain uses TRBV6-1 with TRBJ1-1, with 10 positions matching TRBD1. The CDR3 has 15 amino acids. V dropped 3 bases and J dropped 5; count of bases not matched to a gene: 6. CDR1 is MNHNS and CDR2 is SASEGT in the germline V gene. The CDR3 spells CASSDGTGVITEAFF. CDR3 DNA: TGTGCCAGCAGTGATGGGACAGGGGTCATTACTGAAGCTTTCTTT.

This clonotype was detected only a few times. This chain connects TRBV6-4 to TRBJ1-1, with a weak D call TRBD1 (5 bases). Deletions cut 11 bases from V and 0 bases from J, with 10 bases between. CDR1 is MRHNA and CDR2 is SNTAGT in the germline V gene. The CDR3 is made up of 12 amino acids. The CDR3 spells CAGGRLNTEAFF. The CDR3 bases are TGTGCCGGGGGACGGCTGAACACTGAAGCTTTCTTT.

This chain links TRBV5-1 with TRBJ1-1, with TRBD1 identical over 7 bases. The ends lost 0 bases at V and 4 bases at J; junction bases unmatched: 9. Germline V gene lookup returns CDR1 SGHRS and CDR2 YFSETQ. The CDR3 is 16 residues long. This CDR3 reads CASSLARAGGGTEAFF. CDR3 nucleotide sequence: TGCGCCAGCAGCTTGGCCCGGGCAGGGGGAGGCACTGAAGCTTTCTTT.